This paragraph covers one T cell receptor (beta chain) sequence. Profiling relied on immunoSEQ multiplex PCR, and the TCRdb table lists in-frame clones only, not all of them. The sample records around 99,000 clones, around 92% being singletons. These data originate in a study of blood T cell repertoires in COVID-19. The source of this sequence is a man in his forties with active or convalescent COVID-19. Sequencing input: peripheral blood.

DNA for the CDR3: TGTGCCAGCAGTCGTGGGACAGCATTGAACACTGAAGCTTTCTTT. This encodes CASSRGTALNTEAFF. The V and J genes are TRBV6-5 and TRBJ1-1, with 7 bases fitting TRBD1. The germline V gene has CDR1 MNHEY and CDR2 SVGAGI. The CDR3 loop spans 15 amino acids. The junction had 6 bases not matched to a gene; V was cut back by 5 bases and J by 0 bases.